The 26 T cell receptor beta chains presented below share a single source sample, sequenced in a study of response to subunit inactivated influenza vaccine. Via MiXCR, TCRdb re-called the RT-PCR reads, giving one row per CDR3 protein. The sample lists hundreds of thousands of distinct CDR3 sequences, about 15% occurring once. Here the sequenced sample was PBMCs from blood, taken 11 to 12 days after vaccination. Receptor source: a man aged 50 to 60 who received an inactivated influenza vaccine.

This clonotype showed up many times. This rearrangement joins TRBV5-6 to TRBJ1-2; no clear D. V lost 0 bases and J lost 2, with 14 bases in between. The germline CDR1 and CDR2 sequences are SGHDT and YYEEEE. The CDR3 spans 16 residues. DNA of the CDR3: TGTGCCAGCAGCTTGGAACAGCTATCCAGCAACTATGGCTACACCTTC. Its translation: CASSLEQLSSNYGYTF.

V usage is TRBV4-2 and J usage is TRBJ2-5; the match to TRBD2 covers 7 bases. V trimming: 0 bases; J trimming: 0 bases; junction bases outside the gene matches: 7. This CDR3 has 17 amino acids. The germline gives CDR1 LGHNA, CDR2 YNFKEQ. Written as DNA, the CDR3 is TGTGCCAGCAGCCAAGATAACCAGCGGGGACACCAAGAGACCCAGTACTTC. It yields the protein CASSQDNQRGHQETQYF.

A single count supports this clonotype. The rearrangement joins TRBV18 to TRBJ2-7; D is possibly TRBD1 or TRBD2 (6 bases each). The V end lost 6 bases, the J end lost 1 base, and 16 bases lay between the germline ends. CDR3 length: 15 amino acids. Germline V gives CDR1 KGHSH, CDR2 LQKENI. The CDR3 nucleotides are TGTGCCAGCTCCCCCGGACGGGGGCCTTCCTACGAGCAGTACTTC. This encodes CASSPGRGPSYEQYF.

The rearrangement joins TRBV7-2 to TRBJ2-3; 10 bases fit TRBD2. In germline, CDR1 is SGHTA, CDR2 FQGNSA. This CDR3 is built from 16 residues. The J segment lost 7 bases and the V segment lost 3 bases, leaving 10 bases of the junction unmatched. CDR3 bases: TGTGCCAGCAGCTTCACTAGCGGGGTGGTCAAAAATACGCAGTATTTT. Its translation is CASSFTSGVVKNTQYF.

The rearrangement joins TRBV5-1 to TRBJ2-3; TRBD1 agrees at 11 bases. The CDR3 runs to 15 residues. Germline CDR1 reads SGHRS; CDR2 reads YFSETQ. The trim removed 3 bases at V and 4 bases at J, leaving 4 bases unmatched. CDR3 protein: CASSSGQGAADTQYF. CDR3 bases: TGCGCCAGCAGCTCCGGACAGGGGGCGGCAGATACGCAGTATTTT. The complete variable domain, with remaining parts taken from reference TRBV5-1 and TRBJ2-3, reads KAGVTQTPRYLIKTRGQQVTLSCSPISGHRSVSWYQQTPGQGLQFLFEYFSETQRNKGNFPGRFSGRQFSNSRSEMNVSTLELGDSALYLCASSSGQGAADTQYFGPGTRLTVL.

V usage is TRBV20-1 and J usage is TRBJ2-5; D remains unclear. This CDR3 is built from 14 residues. Trimming pared 0 bases from V and 2 bases from J, leaving 10 bases between. Germline CDR1 reads DFQATT; CDR2 reads SNEGSKA (reference sequence). The CDR3 DNA follows: TGCAGTGCTAGAGACCCGGATTATCAAGAGACCCAGTACTTC. Translation gives CSARDPDYQETQYF.

The genes are TRBV5-1 and TRBJ1-1, with 7 bases matching TRBD1. The V and J ends lost 4 bases and 11 bases, in that order; junction bases with no gene match: 20. The CDR3 contains 16 residues. Looked up from germline, CDR1 is SGHRS and CDR2 is YFSETQ. The CDR3 loop is CASSPIGTAGTPVAFF. Written as DNA, the CDR3 is TGCGCCAGCAGCCCTATAGGGACAGCCGGGACACCGGTCGCTTTCTTT.

CDR3 bases: TGTGCCAGCAGCTTAACTAGAGGGGTGGATACGCAGTATTTT. This encodes CASSLTRGVDTQYF. V usage is TRBV7-9 and J usage is TRBJ2-3; the D gene could be TRBD1 or TRBD2 (5 bases each). CDR1 is SEHNR and CDR2 is FQNEAQ in the germline V gene (reference sequence). The CDR3 contains 14 residues. Trimming took off 2 bases at V and 6 bases at J, with 12 bases between the two ends.

The table lists this clonotype with many counts. Written as DNA, the CDR3 is TGCAGTGCTAGCCGATCGCCACTCAGCACAGATACGCAGTATTTT. Translation: CSASRSPLSTDTQYF. V usage is TRBV20-1 and J usage is TRBJ2-3; D unclear. V lost 3 bases and J 0 bases, leaving 13 bases between the germline ends. There are 15 residues in the CDR3. Germline values: CDR1 DFQATT, CDR2 SNEGSKA (reference sequence).

Only a few counts were recorded for this clonotype. The chain employs TRBV20-1 and TRBJ2-1; D call uncertain. Germline values: CDR1 DFQATT, CDR2 SNEGSKA (reference sequence). V lost 2 bases, J lost 8 bases, and 7 bases lay in between. The CDR3 sequence is 11 residues long. DNA for the CDR3: TGCAGTGCTAGATTGGTCCATGAGCAGTTCTTC. Residues: CSARLVHEQFF.

V is TRBV28 and J is TRBJ2-7; maybe TRBD2 (6 bases). Germline V lookup: CDR1 MDHEN, CDR2 SYDVKM. V was clipped by 7 bases and J by 0 bases, with 19 bases between them. This CDR3 is 16 amino acids long. CDR3 DNA sequence: TGTGCCAGCACCCAGGAGGGTAGCGGAAGCTCCTACGAGCAGTACTTC. It encodes CASTQEGSGSSYEQYF.

The chain recombines TRBV18 with TRBJ1-3, with D tentatively TRBD1 (5 bases). The V end lost 1 base, the J end lost 1 base, and 17 bases lay between the germline ends. The germline CDR1 and CDR2 sequences are KGHSH and LQKENI. The CDR3 loop spans 18 amino acids. The CDR3 region is CASSPRQGELGSGNTIYF. The DNA of the CDR3 is TGTGCCAGCTCACCACGCCAAGGGGAGCTTGGATCTGGAAACACCATATATTTT.

This chain uses TRBV12-3 or TRBV12-4 with TRBJ2-7, with 8 bases fitting TRBD1. The CDR3 contains 14 residues. J gave up 1 base and V 6 bases, and 5 bases lay outside the gene matches. CDR3 in DNA: TGTGCCAGCAGGATTGGACAGGGATCCTACGAGCAGTACTTC. Translation gives CASRIGQGSYEQYF.

The chain is built from TRBV6-1 and TRBJ1-2, with 10 bases identical to TRBD1. The CDR3 is 12 residues long. Germline V gene sequence: CDR1 MNHNS, CDR2 SASEGT. Trimming took 5 bases from V and 7 from J; bases not matched to a gene: 1. CDR3 residues: CASSRTGGGYTF. CDR3 DNA: TGTGCCAGCAGTAGGACAGGGGGTGGCTACACCTTC.

The rearrangement links TRBV3-1 to TRBJ2-7, with a tentative D call TRBD1 (5 bases). V dropped 0 bases and J dropped 0 bases, with 9 bases sitting between them. The CDR3 length is 15 residues. Germline V gene lookup returns CDR1 LGHDT and CDR2 YNNKEL (reference sequence). The CDR3: CASSQEQVSSYEQYF. The CDR3 nucleotides read TGTGCCAGCAGCCAAGAACAGGTTAGCTCCTACGAGCAGTACTTC.

V gene TRBV19 combines with J gene TRBJ1-5; the D gene is possibly TRBD1 (5 bases). Looked up from germline, CDR1 is LNHDA and CDR2 is SQIVND (reference sequence). The length of the CDR3 is 15 residues. V was pared by 7 bases and J by 7 bases, with 20 bases between. CDR3 protein: CASKPGHRGRQPQHF. Written as DNA, the CDR3 is TGTGCCAGTAAACCAGGACACCGAGGAAGGCAGCCCCAGCATTTT.

This clonotype was seen once. The V call is TRBV19, the J call TRBJ2-7; D not certain. CDR3 length equals 14 residues. CDR1 is LNHDA and CDR2 is SQIVND in the germline V gene (reference sequence). The ends were cut back, 5 bases at V and 2 bases at J, with 13 bases in the middle. CDR3 nucleotide sequence: TGTGCCAGTAGTGACCGGCCGGGTCCCTACGAGCAGTACTTC. Protein product: CASSDRPGPYEQYF.

This clonotype was recorded a few times. The chain joins TRBV5-4 to TRBJ1-4; D gene ambiguous. Germline V gene data show CDR1 as SGHNT and CDR2 as YYREEE (reference sequence). CDR3 length: 16 residues. The germline V and J ends were trimmed by 0 bases and 5 bases, with 14 bases remaining between them. The CDR3: CASSLGRSVGNEKLFF. The CDR3 nucleotides are TGTGCCAGCAGCTTGGGGCGGTCGGTAGGCAATGAAAAACTGTTTTTT.

The chain employs TRBV5-1 and TRBJ1-1, with D possibly TRBD1 on 5 matching bases. The germline V gene has CDR1 SGHRS and CDR2 YFSETQ. Trimming stripped 5 bases from V and 0 bases from J, with 11 bases between. The CDR3 is 14 amino acids. The CDR3 nucleotides are TGCGCCAGCAGACGGGGGTCGATGAACACTGAAGCTTTCTTT. It codes for CASRRGSMNTEAFF. The full variable domain, rest sourced from reference TRBV5-1 and TRBJ1-1, is KAGVTQTPRYLIKTRGQQVTLSCSPISGHRSVSWYQQTPGQGLQFLFEYFSETQRNKGNFPGRFSGRQFSNSRSEMNVSTLELGDSALYLCASRRGSMNTEAFFGQGTRLTVV.

Only a few counts were recorded for this clonotype. This chain uses TRBV7-9 with TRBJ2-7; 8 positions match TRBD2. V dropped 7 bases and J dropped 6; count of bases not matched to a gene: 8. The CDR3 is made up of 13 amino acids. Per germline, CDR1 SEHNR and CDR2 FQNEAQ (reference sequence). CDR3 nucleotide sequence: TGTGCCAGCAAACCGGGACTAGTCCCCGAGCAGTACTTC. Amino acid sequence: CASKPGLVPEQYF.

This rearrangement joins TRBV5-6 to TRBJ2-3, with D possibly being TRBD1 (5 bases). The V gene lost 0 bases and the J gene lost 3 bases, with 11 bases spanning the gap. Germline values: CDR1 SGHDT, CDR2 YYEEEE. The CDR3 totals 15 residues. As DNA, the CDR3 is TGTGCCAGCAGCTTGGTGGACACTTTTACAGATACGCAGTATTTT. Translating gives CASSLVDTFTDTQYF.

This clonotype was seen a handful of times. The chain uses TRBV12-3 or TRBV12-4 and TRBJ2-3; 7 bases are a match to TRBD2. The CDR3 is 11 amino acids. Germline trimming cut 6 bases from V and 9 bases from J; bases unmatched to any gene: 3. In DNA, the CDR3 is TGTGCCAGCAGGCAAGCGGGGACGCAGTATTTT. Translation gives CASRQAGTQYF.

V is TRBV10-3 and J is TRBJ2-1, with 14 bases identical to TRBD2. J was trimmed by 8 bases and V by 6 bases; bases with no gene match: 3. The CDR3 is made up of 14 amino acids. Per germline, CDR1 ENHRY and CDR2 SYGVKD. The CDR3 DNA follows: TGTGCCATCAGGACTAGCGGGGGGGCTGATGAGCAGTTCTTC. It specifies CAIRTSGGADEQFF.

This clonotype occurred a few times. The chain employs TRBV7-9 and TRBJ2-1, with D possibly being TRBD1 or TRBD2 (5 bases each). The CDR3 consists of 13 residues. Germline V gene lookup returns CDR1 SEHNR and CDR2 FQNEAQ (reference sequence). Trimming removed 3 bases from V and 6 bases from J, with 9 bases in between. This chain's CDR3 is CASSLQGVNEQFF. DNA for the CDR3: TGTGCCAGCAGCTTGCAGGGAGTCAATGAGCAGTTCTTC.

This clonotype has a handful of counts. The chain has TRBV11-3 and TRBJ2-2, with D unresolved. There are 14 residues in the CDR3. Between the trimmed V and J ends, which lost 0 bases and 7 bases, there was a span of 9 bases. Per the germline V gene, CDR1 is SGHNT and CDR2 is YENEEA. The CDR3 DNA reads as TGTGCCAGCAGCTTAGACTCGTTAGGCGGGGAGCTGTTTTTT. Translating it yields CASSLDSLGGELFF.

This chain uses TRBV7-7 with TRBJ2-3, with 11 bases matching TRBD2. The germline CDR1 and CDR2 sequences are SSHAT and FNYEAQ (reference sequence). With V trimmed by 3 bases and J by 4 bases, 6 bases remained unmatched. This CDR3 region has 16 residues. The CDR3 DNA sequence: TGTGCCAGCAGCTTGTTAGCGGGAGGGCTAGCAGATACGCAGTATTTT. Its translation: CASSLLAGGLADTQYF.